Below are 21 T cell receptor beta chains sequenced from a single sample in a study of PD-1 blockade in classical Hodgkin lymphoma. In every patient, relapse followed autologous stem cell transplantation, while exposure to brentuximab vedotin differed. The table came from immunoSEQ multiplex PCR; TCRdb's copy has only in-frame clones and leaves some out. Of some 46,000 clones listed, around 82% are singletons. Specimen: peripheral blood mononuclear cells (PBMCs), collected before the second cycle of nivolumab. Receptors originate from a human donor with classical Hodgkin lymphoma.

This rearrangement joins TRBV5-1 to TRBJ2-2, with 9 positions matching TRBD1. The germline CDR1 and CDR2 sequences are SGHRS and YFSETQ. With 3 bases clipped from V and 0 bases from J, the junction kept 9 bases outside the gene matches. CDR3 length: 18 amino acids. The CDR3 here is CASSSVGQGLANTGELFF. CDR3 bases: TGCGCCAGCAGCTCGGTCGGACAGGGGCTCGCGAACACCGGGGAGCTGTTTTTT.

This clone was recorded only once. V gene TRBV27 combines with J gene TRBJ1-2, with 7 positions matching TRBD1. The V segment lost 6 bases and the J segment 12 bases; nucleotides outside the gene matches: 19. The CDR3 is 15 amino acids. Germline CDR1 and CDR2: MNHEY and SMNVEV (reference sequence). The CDR3, as DNA: TGTGCCAGCAGCCGAATTGGACTAGACAGGGACGCAGACACCTTC. Translated, it gives CASSRIGLDRDADTF.

The J gene is TRBJ2-2, the V gene TRBV7-3, with 9 bases aligning to TRBD1. V shed 1 base, J shed 5 bases, and the junction held 11 bases outside the gene matches. There are 18 residues in the CDR3. Germline lookup yields CDR1 SGHTA and CDR2 FQGTGA. In DNA form, the CDR3 reads TGTGCCAGCAGCTTAATGGCCACAGGGGGCGCAGGAACCGGGGAGCTGTTTTTT. Amino acid sequence: CASSLMATGGAGTGELFF.

V and J are TRBV7-2 and TRBJ2-1; either TRBD1 or TRBD2 may supply D (5 bases each). This CDR3 region has 12 residues. Germline CDR1 and CDR2: SGHTA and FQGNSA. V was trimmed by 2 bases and J by 7 bases, leaving 6 bases between them. The CDR3 loop reads CASSLWGNEQFF. As DNA, the CDR3 is TGTGCCAGCAGCTTATGGGGGAATGAGCAGTTCTTC.

The chain has TRBV15 and TRBJ1-1; D remains ambiguous. V lost 1 base and J lost 1, with 7 bases in between. The CDR3 runs to 14 residues. Germline-derived CDR1 and CDR2 are LNHNV and YYDKDF (reference sequence). The chain's CDR3 is CATSRGAQNTEAFF. The CDR3 DNA reads TGTGCCACCAGCAGAGGAGCCCAGAACACTGAAGCTTTCTTT.

V gene TRBV27 combines with J gene TRBJ1-2; 8 bases line up with TRBD1. This CDR3 region has 14 residues. V was pared by 0 bases and J by 8 bases, with 5 bases of the junction left unmatched. Germline values: CDR1 MNHEY, CDR2 SMNVEV (reference sequence). Here the CDR3 DNA reads TGTGCCAGCAGTTTATCGCCAGGGGGCTTCGGCTACACCTTC. Its translation is CASSLSPGGFGYTF.

In its sample, this clone was seen a few times. The chain couples TRBV28 to TRBJ2-1, with D hard to call. From germline, CDR1 is MDHEN and CDR2 SYDVKM. CDR3 size: 16 residues. Trimming removed 5 bases at V and 5 bases at J, with 19 bases between. The CDR3 loop is CASSPLSWGIHNEQFF. The CDR3 nucleotides are TGTGCCAGCAGTCCCCTTAGCTGGGGTATCCACAATGAGCAGTTCTTC.

This chain uses TRBV6-5 with TRBJ1-2; possibly TRBD1 for D (5 bases). The ends were cut back, 5 bases at V and 4 bases at J, with 11 bases in the middle. The CDR3 loop spans 13 amino acids. The germline gives CDR1 MNHEY, CDR2 SVGAGI. The CDR3: CASSQTVSYGYTF. In DNA form, the CDR3 reads TGTGCCAGCAGTCAGACAGTATCCTATGGCTACACCTTC.

The chain combines TRBV29-1 with TRBJ1-1; 10 positions match TRBD1. Trimming cost V 6 bases and J 1 base; bases outside gene matches: 20. Germline-derived CDR1 and CDR2 are SQVTM and ANQGSEA. The CDR3 totals 19 residues. CDR3 loop: CSVQKMGGTGEDWNTEAFF. CDR3 coding DNA: TGCAGCGTCCAAAAAATGGGGGGGACAGGGGAAGATTGGAACACTGAAGCTTTCTTT.

The J gene is TRBJ2-5, the V gene TRBV19, with D unresolved. Per the germline V gene, CDR1 is LNHDA and CDR2 is SQIVND (reference sequence). V was shortened by 1 base and J by 4 bases, with 13 bases between the two germline ends. The CDR3 has 15 amino acids. Written as DNA, the CDR3 is TGTGCCAGTAGTATAGGGGTCCTCCCGACAGAGACCCAGTACTTC. Amino acid sequence: CASSIGVLPTETQYF.

The chain employs TRBV7-2 and TRBJ2-5; the D gene could be TRBD1 or TRBD2 (5 bases each). The V end lost 6 bases, the J end lost 5 bases, and 10 bases lay between the germline ends. The CDR3 consists of 12 residues. Germline V gene data show CDR1 as SGHTA and CDR2 as FQGNSA. As DNA, the CDR3 is TGTGCCAGCAGGGGGACGGGCGAGACCCAGTACTTC. Encoded protein: CASRGTGETQYF.

The rearrangement joins TRBV5-6 to TRBJ2-7, with D uncertain. The CDR3 extends over 11 amino acids. The V end was cut by 1 base, the J end by 3 bases, with 2 bases between. Per the germline V gene, CDR1 is SGHDT and CDR2 is YYEEEE. Here the CDR3 DNA reads TGTGCCAGCAGCTTGAACTACGAGCAGTACTTC. Its translation is CASSLNYEQYF.

This clone has more than one count but fewer than ten. This sequence joins TRBV7-3 and TRBJ1-6; D might be TRBD1 (5 bases). Germline CDR1 and CDR2: SGHTA and FQGTGA. V gave up 2 bases and J gave up 7 bases, with 9 bases separating them. CDR3 length: 14 residues. CDR3 bases: TGTGCCAGCAGCTTAGTAGGGGCAAATTCACCCCTCCACTTT. Amino acid sequence: CASSLVGANSPLHF.

The chain carries TRBV10-3 and TRBJ1-1; a weak D match, TRBD1 (6 bases). Germline values: CDR1 ENHRY, CDR2 SYGVKD. CDR3 length: 15 amino acids. V lost 0 bases and J 3 bases, leaving 11 bases between the germline ends. Here the CDR3 reads CAISESGGLHTEAFF. The CDR3 DNA is TGTGCCATCAGTGAGTCTGGGGGGCTGCACACTGAAGCTTTCTTT.

This clone was recorded once. The chain carries TRBV7-2 and TRBJ2-5; the D is unclear. The germline CDR1 and CDR2 sequences are SGHTA and FQGNSA. The CDR3 loop spans 16 amino acids. V shed 1 base and J shed 2 bases, with 14 bases lying between them. This CDR3 reads CASSLVGDESQETQYF. For the CDR3, the DNA is TGTGCCAGCAGCTTAGTTGGTGATGAGTCTCAAGAGACCCAGTACTTC.

Details on this clone: Its ends do not fully match the called genes, so a read error is possible. The rearrangement uses TRBV5-6 and TRBJ1-4; D uncertain. The germline gives CDR1 SGHDT, CDR2 YYEEEE. The CDR3 has 15 amino acids. DNA of the CDR3: TGTGCCAACAGCTTGGTGACTTCAACTAATGAAAAACTGTTTTTT. It is translated as CANSLVTSTNEKLFF.

This rearrangement joins TRBV5-8 to TRBJ1-5; 10 bases map to TRBD1. V gave up 1 base and J gave up 5 bases; unmatched junction bases: 9. The CDR3 contains 17 residues. Germline V gene sequence: CDR1 SGHTS, CDR2 YDEGEE. Written as DNA, the CDR3 is TGTGCCAGCAGCTTGTTACCGGGACAGGGGTTCCATCAGCCCCAGCATTTT. Translating gives CASSLLPGQGFHQPQHF.

This chain connects TRBV6-1 to TRBJ1-1; D perhaps matches TRBD1 (6 bases). V lost 3 bases and J lost 5, with 10 bases in between. Germline V gives CDR1 MNHNS, CDR2 SASEGT. The CDR3 consists of 13 residues. Here the CDR3 reads CASSEQGRTEAFF. DNA for the CDR3: TGTGCCAGCAGTGAGCAGGGGCGAACTGAAGCTTTCTTT.

As concerns this clone: Other DNA sequences in this specimen translate into the identical CDR3. V and J are TRBV2 and TRBJ1-1; no firm D call. This CDR3 has 11 amino acids. Deletions cut 5 bases from V and 3 bases from J, with 4 bases between. Germline CDR1 SNHLY, CDR2 FYNNEI. The CDR3 sequence: CASSYDTEAFF. CDR3 coding DNA: TGTGCCAGCAGTTACGACACTGAAGCTTTCTTT.

This rearrangement joins TRBV4-3 to TRBJ2-1, with a possible D match to TRBD2 (7 bases). CDR3 length: 15 residues. V was pared by 2 bases and J by 1 base, with 9 bases between. The germline gives CDR1 LGHNA, CDR2 YSLEER. The DNA for the CDR3 is TGCGCCAGCAGCCAAAGGGGGGGATCCTACAATGAGCAGTTCTTC. The encoded protein is CASSQRGGSYNEQFF.

This clone has only a few counts. The chain carries TRBV30 and TRBJ1-1, with a tentative D call TRBD1 (5 bases). The length of the CDR3 is 15 residues. Germline CDR1 reads GTSNPN; CDR2 reads SVGIG (reference sequence). V dropped 5 bases and J dropped 1 base, with 17 bases sitting between them. In DNA form, the CDR3 reads TGTGCCTGGGGTGACAGAGTACTTGGGAACACTGAAGCTTTCTTT. Its translation: CAWGDRVLGNTEAFF.